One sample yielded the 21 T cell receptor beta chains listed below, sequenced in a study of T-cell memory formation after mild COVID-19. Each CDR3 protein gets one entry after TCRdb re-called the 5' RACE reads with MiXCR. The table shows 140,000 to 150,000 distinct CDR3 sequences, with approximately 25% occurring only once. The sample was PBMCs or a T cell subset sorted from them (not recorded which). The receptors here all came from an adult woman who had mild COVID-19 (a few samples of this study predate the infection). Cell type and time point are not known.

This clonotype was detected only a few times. CDR3 in amino acids: CASSLARIGSSYEQYF. CDR3 coding DNA: TGTGCCAGCAGCTTAGCGCGAATCGGGAGCTCCTACGAGCAGTACTTC. The rearrangement joins TRBV7-2 to TRBJ2-7; possible D gene TRBD2, 6 bases. The ends were cut back, 0 bases at V and 0 bases at J, with 12 bases in the middle. Looked up from germline, CDR1 is SGHTA and CDR2 is FQGNSA. This CDR3 spans 16 amino acids.

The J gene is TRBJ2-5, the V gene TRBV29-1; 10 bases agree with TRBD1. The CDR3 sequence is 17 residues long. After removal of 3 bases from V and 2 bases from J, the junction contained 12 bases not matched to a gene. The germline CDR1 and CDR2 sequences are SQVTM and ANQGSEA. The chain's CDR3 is CSVESGTGVVRQETQYF. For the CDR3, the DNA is TGCAGCGTTGAGTCCGGGACAGGGGTCGTAAGACAAGAGACCCAGTACTTC.

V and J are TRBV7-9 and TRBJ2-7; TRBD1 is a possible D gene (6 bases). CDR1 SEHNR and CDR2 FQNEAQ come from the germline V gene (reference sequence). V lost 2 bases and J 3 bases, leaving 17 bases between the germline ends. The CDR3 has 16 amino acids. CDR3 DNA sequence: TGTGCCAGCAGCTTAACTGGACAGCTCCCCGACTACGAGCAGTACTTC. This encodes CASSLTGQLPDYEQYF.

CDR3 coding DNA: TGCAGTGCTAGAGGGAGACAGCCGTCAGATTATTACGAGCAGTACTTC. It is translated as CSARGRQPSDYYEQYF. The chain joins TRBV20-1 to TRBJ2-7; a weak D match, TRBD1 (5 bases). Germline CDR1 DFQATT, CDR2 SNEGSKA (reference sequence). The CDR3 totals 16 residues. V was shortened by 1 base and J by 4 bases, with 20 bases between the two germline ends.

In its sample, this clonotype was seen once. In DNA form, the CDR3 reads TGTGCCAGTTCCGACAGTTTATACGAGCAGTACTTC. This codes for CASSDSLYEQYF. The J gene is TRBJ2-7, the V gene TRBV2; D perhaps matches TRBD1 (5 bases). The CDR3 runs 12 residues. V shed 9 bases and J shed 4 bases, with 13 bases lying between them. Germline values: CDR1 SNHLY, CDR2 FYNNEI. Drawing the rest from reference TRBV2 and TRBJ2-7, the complete variable domain is EPEVTQTPSHQVTQMGQEVILRCVPISNHLYFYWYRQILGQKVEFLVSFYNNEISEKSEIFDDQFSVERPDGSNFTLKIRSTKLEDSAMYFCASSDSLYEQYFGPGTRLTVT.

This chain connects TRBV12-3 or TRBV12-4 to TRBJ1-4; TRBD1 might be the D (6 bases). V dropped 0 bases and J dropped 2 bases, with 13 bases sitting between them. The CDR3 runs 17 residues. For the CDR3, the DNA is TGTGCCAGCAGTTTAGCGGAGGACAGAACTACTAATGAAAAACTGTTTTTT. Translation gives CASSLAEDRTTNEKLFF.

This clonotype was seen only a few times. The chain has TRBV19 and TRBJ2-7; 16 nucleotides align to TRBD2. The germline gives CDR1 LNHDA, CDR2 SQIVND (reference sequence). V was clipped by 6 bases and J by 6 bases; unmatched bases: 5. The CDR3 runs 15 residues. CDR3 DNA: TGTGCCAGTAGGGGACTAGCGGGAGGGCCGGCCGAGCAGTACTTC. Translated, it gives CASRGLAGGPAEQYF.

The CDR3 DNA reads as TGTGCCAGCAGCGCGGAGGGGTGGACCACAGATACGCAGTATTTT. This gives the protein CASSAEGWTTDTQYF. This chain joins TRBV7-9 and TRBJ2-3; perhaps TRBD2 as D (6 bases). V was clipped by 5 bases and J by 2 bases, with 14 bases between them. This CDR3 is 15 amino acids long. Per the germline V gene, CDR1 is SEHNR and CDR2 is FQNEAQ (reference sequence). Full variable domain (missing parts from reference TRBV7-9 and TRBJ2-3): DTGVSQNPRHKITKRGQNVTFRCDPISEHNRLYWYRQTLGQGPEFLTYFQNEAQLEKSRLLSDRFSAERPKGSFSTLEIQRTEQGDSAMYLCASSAEGWTTDTQYFGPGTRLTVL.

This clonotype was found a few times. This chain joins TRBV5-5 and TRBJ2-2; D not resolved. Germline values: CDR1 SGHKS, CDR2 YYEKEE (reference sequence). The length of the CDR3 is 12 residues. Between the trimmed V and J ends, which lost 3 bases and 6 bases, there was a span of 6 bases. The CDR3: CASSWGSGELFF. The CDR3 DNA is TGTGCCAGCAGCTGGGGTTCCGGGGAGCTGTTTTTT. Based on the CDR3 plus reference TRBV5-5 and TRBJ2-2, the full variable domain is DAGVTQSPTHLIKTRGQQVTLRCSPISGHKSVSWYQQVLGQGPQFIFQYYEKEERGRGNFPDRFSARQFPNYSSELNVNALLLGDSALYLCASSWGSGELFFGEGSRLTVL.

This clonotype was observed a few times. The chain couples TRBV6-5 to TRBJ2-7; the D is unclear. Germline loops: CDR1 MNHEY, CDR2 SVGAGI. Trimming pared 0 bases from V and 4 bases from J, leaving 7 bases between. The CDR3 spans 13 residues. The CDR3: CASSYSIEYEQYF. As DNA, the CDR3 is TGTGCCAGCAGTTACTCGATAGAGTACGAGCAGTACTTC.

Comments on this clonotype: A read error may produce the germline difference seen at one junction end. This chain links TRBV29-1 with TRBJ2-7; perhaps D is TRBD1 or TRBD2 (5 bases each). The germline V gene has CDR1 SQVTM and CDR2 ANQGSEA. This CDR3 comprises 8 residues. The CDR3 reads CSVEEGEF. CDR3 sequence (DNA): TGCAGCGTTGAAGAAGGGGAGTTC.

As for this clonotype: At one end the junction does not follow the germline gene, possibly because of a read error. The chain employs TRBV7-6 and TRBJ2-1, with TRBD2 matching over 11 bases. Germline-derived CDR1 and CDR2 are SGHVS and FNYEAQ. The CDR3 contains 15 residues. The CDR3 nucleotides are TGTGCCAGCAGCAAGGGACTAGCGGTTTACAATGAGCAGTTATTC. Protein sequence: CASSKGLAVYNEQLF.

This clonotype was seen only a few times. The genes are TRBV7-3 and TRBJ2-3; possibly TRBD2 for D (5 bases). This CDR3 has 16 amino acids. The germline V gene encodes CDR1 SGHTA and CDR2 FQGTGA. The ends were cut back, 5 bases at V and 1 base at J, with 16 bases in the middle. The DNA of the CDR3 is TGTGCCAGCAGCCCAGCGGTAGTTGGAGGCACAGATACGCAGTATTTT. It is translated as CASSPAVVGGTDTQYF.

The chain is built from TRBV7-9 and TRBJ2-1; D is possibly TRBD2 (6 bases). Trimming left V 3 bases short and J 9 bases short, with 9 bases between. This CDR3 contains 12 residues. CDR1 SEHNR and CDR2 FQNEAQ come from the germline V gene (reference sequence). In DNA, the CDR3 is TGTGCCAGCAGCTTTAGCGGTGGTGAGCAGTTCTTC. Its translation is CASSFSGGEQFF.

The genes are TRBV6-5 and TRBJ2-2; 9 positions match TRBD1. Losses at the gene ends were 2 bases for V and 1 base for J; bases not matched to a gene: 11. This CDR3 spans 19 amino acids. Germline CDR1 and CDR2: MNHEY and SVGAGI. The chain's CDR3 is CASSYAGTGYYKNTGELFF. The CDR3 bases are TGTGCCAGCAGTTACGCCGGGACAGGGTATTACAAGAACACCGGGGAGCTGTTTTTT.

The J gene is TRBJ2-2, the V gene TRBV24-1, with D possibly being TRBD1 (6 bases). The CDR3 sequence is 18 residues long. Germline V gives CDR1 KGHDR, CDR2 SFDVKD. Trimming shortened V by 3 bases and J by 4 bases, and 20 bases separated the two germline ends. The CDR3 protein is CATSDTAQGIWGTGELFF. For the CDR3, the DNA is TGTGCCACCAGTGATACTGCGCAGGGGATTTGGGGCACCGGGGAGCTGTTTTTT.

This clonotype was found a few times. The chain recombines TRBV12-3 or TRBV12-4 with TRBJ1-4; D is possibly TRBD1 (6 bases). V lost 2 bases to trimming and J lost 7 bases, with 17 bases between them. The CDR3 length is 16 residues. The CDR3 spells CASSLKGVVSSEKLFF. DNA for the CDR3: TGTGCCAGCAGTTTAAAGGGGGTCGTCTCGAGTGAAAAACTGTTTTTT.

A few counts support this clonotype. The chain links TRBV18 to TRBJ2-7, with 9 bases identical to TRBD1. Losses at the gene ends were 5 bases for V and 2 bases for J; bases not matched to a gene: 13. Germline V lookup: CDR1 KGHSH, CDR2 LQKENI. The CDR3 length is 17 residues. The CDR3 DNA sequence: TGTGCCAGCTCAGCCTCCCCCGGGACAGGGTACCCCTACGAGCAGTACTTC. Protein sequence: CASSASPGTGYPYEQYF. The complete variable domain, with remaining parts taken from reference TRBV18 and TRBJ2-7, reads NAGVMQNPRHLVRRRGQEARLRCSPMKGHSHVYWYRQLPEEGLKFMVYLQKENIIDESGMPKERFSAEFPKEGPSILRIQQVVRGDSAAYFCASSASPGTGYPYEQYFGPGTRLTVT.

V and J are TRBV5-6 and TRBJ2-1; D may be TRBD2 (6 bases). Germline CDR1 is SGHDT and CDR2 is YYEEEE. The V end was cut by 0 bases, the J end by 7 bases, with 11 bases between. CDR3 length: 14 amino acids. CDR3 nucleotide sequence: TGTGCCAGCAGCTTGGTACTAGCAAAGAATGAGCAGTTCTTC. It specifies CASSLVLAKNEQFF. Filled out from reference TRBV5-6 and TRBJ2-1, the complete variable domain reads DAGVTQSPTHLIKTRGQQVTLRCSPKSGHDTVSWYQQALGQGPQFIFQYYEEEERQRGNFPDRFSGHQFPNYSSELNVNALLLGDSALYLCASSLVLAKNEQFFGPGTRLTVL.

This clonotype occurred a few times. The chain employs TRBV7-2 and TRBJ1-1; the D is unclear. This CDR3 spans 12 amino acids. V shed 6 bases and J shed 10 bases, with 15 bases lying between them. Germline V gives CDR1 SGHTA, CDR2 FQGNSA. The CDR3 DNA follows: TGTGCCAGCAGTCTACCAACATCGGGAGCTTTCTTT. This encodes CASSLPTSGAFF.

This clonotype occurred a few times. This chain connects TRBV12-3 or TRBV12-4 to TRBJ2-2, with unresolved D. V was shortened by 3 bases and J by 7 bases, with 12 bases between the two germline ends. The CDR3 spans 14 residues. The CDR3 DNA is TGTGCCAGCAGTTTGTCCACGATGGGCGGGGAGCTGTTTTTT. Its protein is CASSLSTMGGELFF.